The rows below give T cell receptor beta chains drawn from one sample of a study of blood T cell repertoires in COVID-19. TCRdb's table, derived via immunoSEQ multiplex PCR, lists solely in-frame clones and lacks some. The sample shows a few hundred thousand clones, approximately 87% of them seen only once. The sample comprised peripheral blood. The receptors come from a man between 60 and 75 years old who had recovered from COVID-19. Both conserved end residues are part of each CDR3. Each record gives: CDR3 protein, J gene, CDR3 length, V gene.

CASSPPTVSGEKLFF,TRBJ1-4,15,TRBV11-2
CASSLSSYNEQFF,TRBJ2-1,13,TRBV7-3
CASGLAGTGRMGQETQYF,TRBJ2-5,18,TRBV12-5
CASSLDEGQQRDTQYF,TRBJ2-3,16,TRBV7-9
CASSPGAYGYTF,TRBJ1-2,12,TRBV18
CASSQGQDYNEQFF,TRBJ2-1,14,TRBV5-4
CATAVVAGGRRYHNEQFF,TRBJ2-1,18,TRBV19
CASTRAGTSGTGELFF,TRBJ2-2,16,TRBV19
CASSLLGGPGYEQYF,TRBJ2-7,15,TRBV5-1
CASSYYPSPYEQYF,TRBJ2-7,14,TRBV6-9
CSALSNYGYTF,TRBJ1-2,11,TRBV20-1
CASSQIDSSYEQYF,TRBJ2-7,14,TRBV4-2
CASSLWGRASNQPQHF,TRBJ1-5,16,TRBV7-2
CAWSNAQGSTFF,TRBJ2-1,12,TRBV30
CASSDSGGLGNEQFF,TRBJ2-1,15,TRBV6-4
CSGIPDRGADTQYF,TRBJ2-3,14,TRBV29-1